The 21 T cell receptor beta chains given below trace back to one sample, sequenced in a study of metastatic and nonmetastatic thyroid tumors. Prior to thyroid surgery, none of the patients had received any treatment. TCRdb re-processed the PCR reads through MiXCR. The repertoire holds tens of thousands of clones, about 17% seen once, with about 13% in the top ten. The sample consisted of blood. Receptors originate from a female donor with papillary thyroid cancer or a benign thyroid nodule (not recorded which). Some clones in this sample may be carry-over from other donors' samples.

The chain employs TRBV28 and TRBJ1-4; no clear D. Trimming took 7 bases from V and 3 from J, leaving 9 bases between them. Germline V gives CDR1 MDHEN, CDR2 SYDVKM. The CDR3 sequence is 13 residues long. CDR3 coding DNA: TGTGCCAGCAATTCCCCTTCTAATGAAAAACTGTTTTTT. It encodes CASNSPSNEKLFF.

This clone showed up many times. CDR3 sequence (DNA): TGCGCCAGCAGTGAGAAAACGGGACCCTGGGGAAACACCATATATTTT. Residues: CASSEKTGPWGNTIYF. The chain employs TRBV10-1 and TRBJ1-3; a possible D gene is TRBD1 (5 bases). The germline V and J ends were trimmed by 2 bases and 4 bases, with 15 bases remaining between them. This CDR3 region has 16 residues. From germline, CDR1 is WNHNN and CDR2 SYGVQD (reference sequence).

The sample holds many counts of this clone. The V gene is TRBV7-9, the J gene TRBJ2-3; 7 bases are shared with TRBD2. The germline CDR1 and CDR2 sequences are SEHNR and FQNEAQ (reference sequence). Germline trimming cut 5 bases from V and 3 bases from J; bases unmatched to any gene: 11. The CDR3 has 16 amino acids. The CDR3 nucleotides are TGTGCCAGCAGCGGGCTGGAGGGAGGGCCAACAGATACGCAGTATTTT. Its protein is CASSGLEGGPTDTQYF.

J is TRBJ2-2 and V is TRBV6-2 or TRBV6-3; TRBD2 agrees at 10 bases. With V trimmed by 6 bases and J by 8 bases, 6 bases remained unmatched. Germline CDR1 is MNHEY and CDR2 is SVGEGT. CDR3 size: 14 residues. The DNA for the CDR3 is TGTGCCAGCAGCCAGAGCGGGGGGGCTGGGGAGCTGTTTTTT. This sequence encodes CASSQSGGAGELFF.

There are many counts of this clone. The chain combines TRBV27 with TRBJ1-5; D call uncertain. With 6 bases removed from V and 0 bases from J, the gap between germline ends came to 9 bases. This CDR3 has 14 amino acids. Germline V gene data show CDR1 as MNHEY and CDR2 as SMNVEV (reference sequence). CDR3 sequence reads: CASSPNYSNQPQHF. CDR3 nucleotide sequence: TGTGCCAGCAGCCCAAATTATAGCAATCAGCCCCAGCATTTT.

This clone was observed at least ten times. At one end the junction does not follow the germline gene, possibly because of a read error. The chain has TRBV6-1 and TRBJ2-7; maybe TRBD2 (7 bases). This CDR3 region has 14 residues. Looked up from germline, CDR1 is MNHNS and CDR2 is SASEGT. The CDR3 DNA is TGTGCCGGCAGTTTGACAAGCGGGACAACATTTCCGTACTTC. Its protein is CAGSLTSGTTFPYF.

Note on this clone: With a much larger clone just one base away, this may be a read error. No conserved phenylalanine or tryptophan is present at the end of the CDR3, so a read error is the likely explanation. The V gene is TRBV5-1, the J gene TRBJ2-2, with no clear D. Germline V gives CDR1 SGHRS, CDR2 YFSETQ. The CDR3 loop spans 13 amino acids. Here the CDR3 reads CASSFENTGELFL. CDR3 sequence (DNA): TGCGCCAGTAGCTTCGAGAACACCGGGGAGCTGTTTCTT.

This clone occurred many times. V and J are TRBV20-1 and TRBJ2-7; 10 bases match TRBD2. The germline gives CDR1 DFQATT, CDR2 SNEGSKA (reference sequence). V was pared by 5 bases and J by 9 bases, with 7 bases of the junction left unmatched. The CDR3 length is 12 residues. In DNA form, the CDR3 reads TGCAGTGCTCCACCAGCGGGGGGGGGGCAGTACTTC. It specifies CSAPPAGGGQYF.

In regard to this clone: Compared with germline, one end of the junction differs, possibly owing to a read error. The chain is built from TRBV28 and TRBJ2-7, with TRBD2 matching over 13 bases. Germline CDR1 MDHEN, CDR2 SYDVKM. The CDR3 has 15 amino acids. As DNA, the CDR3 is TGTGCAAGCAGGACGACTAGCGGGAGGTCCAGCGAGCAGTACTTC. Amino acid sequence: CASRTTSGRSSEQYF.

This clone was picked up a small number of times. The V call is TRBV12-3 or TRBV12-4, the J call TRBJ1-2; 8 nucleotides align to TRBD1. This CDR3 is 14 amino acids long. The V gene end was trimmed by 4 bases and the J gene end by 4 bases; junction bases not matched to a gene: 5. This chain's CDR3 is CASSSTGGTYGYTF. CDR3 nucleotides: TGTGCCAGCAGTTCAACAGGGGGGACCTATGGCTACACCTTC.

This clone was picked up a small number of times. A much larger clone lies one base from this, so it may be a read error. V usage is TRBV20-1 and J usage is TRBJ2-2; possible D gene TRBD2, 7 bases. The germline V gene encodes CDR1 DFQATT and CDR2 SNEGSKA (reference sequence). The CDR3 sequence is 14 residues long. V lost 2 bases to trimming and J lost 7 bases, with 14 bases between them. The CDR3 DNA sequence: TGCAGTGCTAGACGCGGGGGCGCGTACGGGGAGCTGTTTTTT. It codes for CSARRGGAYGELFF.

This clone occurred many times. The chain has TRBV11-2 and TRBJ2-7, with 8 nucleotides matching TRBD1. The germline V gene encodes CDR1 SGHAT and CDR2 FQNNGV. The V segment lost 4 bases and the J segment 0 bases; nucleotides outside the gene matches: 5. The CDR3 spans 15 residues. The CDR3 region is CASSSRTGSSYEQYF. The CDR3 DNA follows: TGTGCCAGCAGCTCGCGGACAGGGAGCTCCTACGAGCAGTACTTC.

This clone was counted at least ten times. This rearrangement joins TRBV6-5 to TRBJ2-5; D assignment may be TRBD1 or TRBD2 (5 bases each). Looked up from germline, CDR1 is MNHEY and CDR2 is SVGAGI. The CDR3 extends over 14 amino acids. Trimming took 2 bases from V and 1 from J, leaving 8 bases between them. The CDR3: CASSYRGGQETQYF. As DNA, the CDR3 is TGTGCCAGCAGTTACCGGGGCGGCCAAGAGACCCAGTACTTC.

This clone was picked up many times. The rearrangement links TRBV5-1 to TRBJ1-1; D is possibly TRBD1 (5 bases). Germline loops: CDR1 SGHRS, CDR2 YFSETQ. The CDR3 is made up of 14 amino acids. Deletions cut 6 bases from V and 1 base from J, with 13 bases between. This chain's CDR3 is CASKTGTGNTEAFF. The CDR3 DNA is TGCGCCAGCAAGACCGGGACGGGGAACACTGAAGCTTTCTTT.

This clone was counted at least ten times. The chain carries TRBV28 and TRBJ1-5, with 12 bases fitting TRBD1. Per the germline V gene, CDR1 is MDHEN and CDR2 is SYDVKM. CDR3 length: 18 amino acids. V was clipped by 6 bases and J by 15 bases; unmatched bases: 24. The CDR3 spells CASRVPGTGGAGAAGAHF. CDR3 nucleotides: TGTGCCAGCAGAGTACCGGGGACAGGGGGCGCGGGGGCCGCGGGGGCGCATTTT.

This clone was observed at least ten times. Here the CDR3 reads CASSYASTNEKLFF. CDR3 bases: TGTGCCAGCAGTTACGCATCAACTAATGAAAAACTGTTTTTT. The chain links TRBV6-5 to TRBJ1-4; no firm D call. V lost 2 bases to trimming and J lost 0 bases, with 4 bases between them. Germline V gives CDR1 MNHEY, CDR2 SVGAGI. This CDR3 has 14 residues.

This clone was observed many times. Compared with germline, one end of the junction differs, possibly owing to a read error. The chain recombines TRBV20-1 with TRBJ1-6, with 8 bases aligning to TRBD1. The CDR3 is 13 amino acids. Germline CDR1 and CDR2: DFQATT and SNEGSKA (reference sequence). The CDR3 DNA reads TGCAGTGCGAGAGGACAGGGATGGTCACCCCTCCACTTT. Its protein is CSARGQGWSPLHF.

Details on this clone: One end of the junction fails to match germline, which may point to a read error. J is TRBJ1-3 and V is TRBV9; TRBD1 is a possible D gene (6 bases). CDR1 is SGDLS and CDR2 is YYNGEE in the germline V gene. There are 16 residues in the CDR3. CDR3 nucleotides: TGTGCCAACAGCGTAGCTACGGGACATCAAGGAAACACCATATATTTT. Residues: CANSVATGHQGNTIYF.

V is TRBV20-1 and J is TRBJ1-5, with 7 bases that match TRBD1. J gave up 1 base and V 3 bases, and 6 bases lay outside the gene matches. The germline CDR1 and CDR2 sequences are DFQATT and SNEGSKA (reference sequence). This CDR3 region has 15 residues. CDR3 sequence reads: CSASRLGQSNQPQHF. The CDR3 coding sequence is TGCAGTGCTAGTCGGTTGGGACAGAGCAATCAGCCCCAGCATTTT.

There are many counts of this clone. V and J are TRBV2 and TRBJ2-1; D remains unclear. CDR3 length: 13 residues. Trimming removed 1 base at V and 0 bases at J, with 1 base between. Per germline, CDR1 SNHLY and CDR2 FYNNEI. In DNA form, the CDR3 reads TGTGCCAGCAGTGAAGGCTCCTACAATGAGCAGTTCTTC. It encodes CASSEGSYNEQFF.

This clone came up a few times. The CDR3 loop reads CASSIDPRQEDTQYF. The CDR3 DNA follows: TGTGCCAGTAGTATAGATCCCAGGCAAGAAGATACGCAGTATTTT. The chain couples TRBV19 to TRBJ2-3; no reliable D call. This CDR3 region has 15 residues. V was clipped by 0 bases and J by 5 bases, with 12 bases between them. CDR1 is LNHDA, CDR2 SQIVND, per germline (reference sequence).